This note documents a single TCR beta chain sequence. This record comes from a study of blood T cell repertoires in COVID-19. Across the whole study: Donors in the United States, Italy and Spain gave samples during acute or convalescent COVID-19. T cells, B-cell-depleted T cells, or PBMCs provided the cDNA or gDNA that served as material.

In the source study's methods: How many nucleated cells were present was estimated from reference gene primer amplification. The table came from immunoSEQ multiplex PCR; TCRdb's copy has only in-frame clones and leaves some out. That table furnishes V, J and clone size, whereas the DNA furnished D and trimming. This sample yields about 100,000 clones, of which over 90% are seen a single time; over 1.5% belongs to the top ten. Germline CDR1 is LGHDT and CDR2 is YNNKEL (reference sequence). Germline trimming cut 0 bases from V and 1 base from J; bases unmatched to any gene: 4. The CDR3 is 16 amino acids.

V usage is TRBV3-1 (or the pseudogene TRBV3-2) and J usage is TRBJ2-5, with 8 bases lining up with TRBD2. The receptor was derived from a man between 60 and 70 years old with acute or convalescent COVID-19. Sequencing used peripheral blood. The CDR3 nucleotides are TGTGCCAGCAGCCAAGATGTAACTAGCGGCCAAGAGACCCAGTACTTC. It codes for CASSQDVTSGQETQYF.